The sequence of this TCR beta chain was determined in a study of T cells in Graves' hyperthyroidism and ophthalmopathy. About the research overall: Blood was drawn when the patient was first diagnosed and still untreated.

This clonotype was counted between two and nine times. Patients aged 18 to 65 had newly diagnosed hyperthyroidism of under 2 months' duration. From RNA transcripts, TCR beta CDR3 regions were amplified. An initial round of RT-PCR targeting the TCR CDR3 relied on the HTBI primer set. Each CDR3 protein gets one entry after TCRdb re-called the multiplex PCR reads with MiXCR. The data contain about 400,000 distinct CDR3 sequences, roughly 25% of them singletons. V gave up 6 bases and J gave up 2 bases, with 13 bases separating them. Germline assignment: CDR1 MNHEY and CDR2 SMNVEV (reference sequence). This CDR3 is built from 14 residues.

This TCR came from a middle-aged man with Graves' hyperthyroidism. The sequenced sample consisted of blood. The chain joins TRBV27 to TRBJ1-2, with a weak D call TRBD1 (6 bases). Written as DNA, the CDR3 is TGTGCCAGCAGAACAGGGAGTACCAACTATGGCTACACCTTC. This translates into CASRTGSTNYGYTF.